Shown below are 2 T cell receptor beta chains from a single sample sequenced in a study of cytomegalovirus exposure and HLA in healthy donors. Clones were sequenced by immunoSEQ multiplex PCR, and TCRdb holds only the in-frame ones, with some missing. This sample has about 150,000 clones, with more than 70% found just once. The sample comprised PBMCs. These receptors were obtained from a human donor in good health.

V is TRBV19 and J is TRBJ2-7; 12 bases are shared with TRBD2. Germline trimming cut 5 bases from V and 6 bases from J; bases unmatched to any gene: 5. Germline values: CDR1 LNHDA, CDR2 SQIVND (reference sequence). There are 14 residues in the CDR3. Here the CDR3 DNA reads TGTGCCAGTAGTCTTAGACTAGCGGGGGTCGAGCAGTACTTC. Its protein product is CASSLRLAGVEQYF.

This CDR3 reads CASSQVVESNYGYTF. The CDR3 DNA sequence: TGTGCCAGCTCTCAAGTCGTGGAGTCTAACTATGGCTACACCTTC. This rearrangement joins TRBV18 to TRBJ1-2; no clear D gene. With 6 bases removed from V and 0 bases from J, the gap between germline ends came to 14 bases. Germline loops: CDR1 KGHSH, CDR2 LQKENI. This CDR3 has 15 amino acids. The full variable domain, in which reference TRBV18 and TRBJ1-2 provide the parts outside the CDR3, is NAGVMQNPRHLVRRRGQEARLRCSPMKGHSHVYWYRQLPEEGLKFMVYLQKENIIDESGMPKERFSAEFPKEGPSILRIQQVVRGDSAAYFCASSQVVESNYGYTFGSGTRLTVV.